This T cell receptor (beta chain) is from a study of T cell responses to AZD1222 COVID-19 vaccine. In germline, CDR1 is MDHEN, CDR2 SYDVKM. Between the trimmed V and J ends, which lost 3 bases and 8 bases, there was a span of 14 bases. The CDR3 is 15 residues long. This clone has only one observation. TCRdb keeps only in-frame clones here, not all; method: immunoSEQ multiplex PCR. The sample yields about 140,000 clones, more than 80% seen once. The clonotype was recovered from an adult in good health. The chain is built from TRBV28 and TRBJ1-6; no clear D. This sample comprised peripheral blood, obtained on day 0 of AZD1222 vaccination. CDR3 region: CASSLASEGYSPLHF. As DNA, the CDR3 is TGTGCCAGCAGTTTGGCTTCAGAGGGTTATTCACCCCTCCACTTT.